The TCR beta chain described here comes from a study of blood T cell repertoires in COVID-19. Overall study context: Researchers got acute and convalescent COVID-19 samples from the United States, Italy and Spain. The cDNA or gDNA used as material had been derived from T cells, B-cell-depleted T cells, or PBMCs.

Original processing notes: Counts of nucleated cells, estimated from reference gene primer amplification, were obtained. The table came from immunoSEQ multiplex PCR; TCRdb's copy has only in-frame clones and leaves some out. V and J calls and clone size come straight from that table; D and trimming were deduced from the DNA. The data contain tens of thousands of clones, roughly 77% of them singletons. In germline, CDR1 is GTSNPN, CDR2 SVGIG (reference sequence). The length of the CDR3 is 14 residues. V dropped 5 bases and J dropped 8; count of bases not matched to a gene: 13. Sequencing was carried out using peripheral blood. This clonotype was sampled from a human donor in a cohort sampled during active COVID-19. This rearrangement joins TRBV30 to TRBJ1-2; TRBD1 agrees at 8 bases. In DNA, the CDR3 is TGTGCCTGGGGTGGGAGACAGGGGAGAAGGGGCTACACCTTC. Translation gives CAWGGRQGRRGYTF.